These 25 T cell receptor beta chains originate from one sample sequenced in a study of blood T cells in healthy people across ages. PCR was performed a second time for about 7 to 11 cycles using a sample-barcoded 5' primer and a J-beta primer mix. TCRdb re-called the 5' RACE reads through MiXCR, storing one row per CDR3 protein. The data hold 800,000 to 900,000 distinct CDR3 sequences, with under 80% observed a single time. Sequencing was performed on blood. These receptors all stem from a young man in good health.

V gene TRBV5-4 combines with J gene TRBJ2-5, with D perhaps TRBD2 (5 bases). Germline V gene data show CDR1 as SGHNT and CDR2 as YYREEE (reference sequence). V was pared by 0 bases and J by 0 bases, with 6 bases between. There are 14 residues in the CDR3. CDR3 region: CASSLASNQETQYF. The DNA of the CDR3 is TGTGCCAGCAGCTTGGCTAGCAACCAAGAGACCCAGTACTTC. The full variable domain, its missing parts supplied by reference TRBV5-4 and TRBJ2-5, is ETGVTQSPTHLIKTRGQQVTLRCSSQSGHNTVSWYQQALGQGPQFIFQYYREEENGRGNFPPRFSGLQFPNYSSELNVNALELDDSALYLCASSLASNQETQYFGPGTRLLVL.

The sample holds a few counts of this clonotype. The chain has TRBV29-1 and TRBJ1-2; 10 nucleotides line up with TRBD1. V lost 7 bases, J lost 3 bases, and 5 bases stayed unmatched. The CDR3 covers 13 residues. Germline-derived CDR1 and CDR2 are SQVTM and ANQGSEA. CDR3 bases: TGCAGCGGGGGACAGGGGAAGGACTATGGCTACACCTTC. Encoded protein: CSGGQGKDYGYTF.

This clonotype was recorded only once. The chain combines TRBV2 with TRBJ2-1; perhaps TRBD2 as D (6 bases). CDR1 is SNHLY and CDR2 is FYNNEI in the germline V gene. V lost 0 bases, J lost 3 bases, and 15 bases lay in between. The CDR3 has 17 residues. For the CDR3, the DNA is TGTGCCAGCAGTGAAGCCATTCTGCGGCGGGGCTACAATGAGCAGTTCTTC. The encoded protein is CASSEAILRRGYNEQFF.

V usage is TRBV4-2 and J usage is TRBJ2-3, with D hard to call. The CDR3 is 14 amino acids. The V gene's germline CDR1 is LGHNA and CDR2 YNFKEQ. The V end was cut by 0 bases, the J end by 4 bases, with 8 bases between. The CDR3 coding sequence is TGTGCCAGCAGCCAAGATCTCCCGGCAGATACGCAGTATTTT. It codes for CASSQDLPADTQYF.

V gene TRBV29-1 combines with J gene TRBJ2-7; D possibly corresponds to TRBD2 (5 bases). The CDR3 extends over 14 amino acids. CDR1 and CDR2 from the germline V gene are SQVTM and ANQGSEA. The ends were cut back, 5 bases at V and 7 bases at J, with 21 bases in the middle. CDR3: CSVRGLANLEEQYF. The CDR3 region has the DNA TGCAGCGTTCGAGGGTTGGCGAACCTGGAGGAGCAGTACTTC.

The V call is TRBV6-2 or TRBV6-3, the J call TRBJ2-7, with 8 positions matching TRBD1. The better agreement between TRBJ2-5 and the DNA end casts doubt on the J call. Germline CDR1 is MNHEY and CDR2 is SVGEGT. There are 13 residues in the CDR3. The CDR3 sequence is CASRKTGEETQYF. The CDR3 DNA is TGTGCCAGCAGAAAGACAGGGGAAGAGACCCAGTACTTC.

The CDR3 DNA follows: TGCGCCAGCACCCTTGACAGATTACCAGATACGCAGTATTTT. Encoded protein: CASTLDRLPDTQYF. The rearrangement uses TRBV5-1 and TRBJ2-3; TRBD1 might be the D (5 bases). Germline V gene data show CDR1 as SGHRS and CDR2 as YFSETQ. The germline V and J ends were trimmed by 6 bases and 4 bases, with 15 bases remaining between them. This CDR3 has 14 amino acids.

This clonotype was counted only a few times. The chain uses TRBV3-1 and TRBJ2-5; D gene ambiguous. Trimming left V 1 base short and J 7 bases short, with 7 bases between. This CDR3 is 12 amino acids long. Germline assignment: CDR1 LGHDT and CDR2 YNNKEL (reference sequence). The CDR3, as DNA: TGTGCCAGCAGCCAAGCTCGGATGACCCAGTACTTC. This sequence encodes CASSQARMTQYF.

V usage is TRBV2 and J usage is TRBJ2-3; D unclear. This CDR3 contains 12 residues. Trimming removed 3 bases at V and 6 bases at J, with 7 bases between. The germline CDR1 and CDR2 sequences are SNHLY and FYNNEI. For the CDR3, the DNA is TGTGCCAGCAGTGAGGACGCCGATACGCAGTATTTT. Its translation: CASSEDADTQYF.

This clonotype turned up a few times. The V call is TRBV6-5, the J call TRBJ2-7, with D unclear. This CDR3 contains 12 residues. V lost 6 bases and J lost 5, with 11 bases in between. The germline V gene encodes CDR1 MNHEY and CDR2 SVGAGI. Written as DNA, the CDR3 is TGTGCCAGCAGAGGAAGGGCTAACGAGCAGTACTTC. Amino acid sequence: CASRGRANEQYF.

By frequency in the sample, this clonotype is medium-sized (0.01 to 0.1%). This sequence joins TRBV4-3 and TRBJ2-6; D possibly corresponds to TRBD1 (5 bases). Germline CDR1 is LGHNA and CDR2 is YSLEER. This CDR3 has 17 residues. Trimming left V 2 bases short and J 1 base short, with 12 bases between. Here the CDR3 DNA reads TGCGCCAGCAGCCAAAGGCAGGGCTTATCTGGGGCCAACGTCCTGACTTTC. It is translated as CASSQRQGLSGANVLTF.

The genes are TRBV29-1 and TRBJ1-2; D call uncertain. The CDR3 extends over 11 amino acids. The germline gives CDR1 SQVTM, CDR2 ANQGSEA. Trimming left V 1 base short and J 4 bases short, with 4 bases between. CDR3 sequence reads: CSVEASYGYTF. CDR3 sequence (DNA): TGCAGCGTTGAAGCCAGCTATGGCTACACCTTC.

The chain joins TRBV28 to TRBJ2-1, with TRBD2 identical over 9 bases. The germline V gene encodes CDR1 MDHEN and CDR2 SYDVKM. CDR3 length equals 16 residues. V lost 7 bases and J lost 4; bases outside the gene matches: 11. The CDR3 region has the DNA TGTGCCAGCACCGAGGGTAGCGGGGGACCTTACAATGAGCAGTTCTTC. This encodes CASTEGSGGPYNEQFF.

The gene calls are TRBV4-2 and TRBJ2-4, with 10 bases lining up with TRBD2. Germline trimming cut 0 bases from V and 10 bases from J; bases unmatched to any gene: 0. Germline CDR1 and CDR2: LGHNA and YNFKEQ. This CDR3 is built from 13 residues. CDR3 DNA: TGTGCCAGCAGCCAAGATAGCGGGGGGATTCAGTACTTC. It yields the protein CASSQDSGGIQYF.

Of note for this clonotype: An end of the junction does not agree with germline; a read error may underlie this. As DNA, the CDR3 is TGTGCCAGCAGCCCCCAGGTGGCAGGGATTGGCCACACCTTC. It yields the protein CASSPQVAGIGHTF. The rearrangement uses TRBV7-9 and TRBJ1-2, with a possible D match to TRBD1 (5 bases). The CDR3 has 14 residues. Germline V CDR1 and CDR2: SEHNR, FQNEAQ (reference sequence).

The chain recombines TRBV20-1 with TRBJ2-7, with 7 bases aligning to TRBD1. With V trimmed by 0 bases and J by 2 bases, 7 bases remained unmatched. This CDR3 comprises 15 residues. Per germline, CDR1 DFQATT and CDR2 SNEGSKA (reference sequence). The CDR3 nucleotides are TGCAGTGCTAGAGATCTGACAGGGATTACCTACGAGCAGTACTTC. Amino acid sequence: CSARDLTGITYEQYF.

This clonotype was picked up a small number of times. The chain uses TRBV27 and TRBJ2-7; a weak D match, TRBD2 (6 bases). V dropped 0 bases and J dropped 1 base, with 7 bases sitting between them. Germline values: CDR1 MNHEY, CDR2 SMNVEV (reference sequence). CDR3 length: 14 amino acids. The CDR3: CASSLSGRSYEQYF. The CDR3 nucleotides read TGTGCCAGCAGTTTATCCGGGAGATCCTACGAGCAGTACTTC.

The table lists this clonotype with a few counts. This sequence joins TRBV12-3 or TRBV12-4 and TRBJ1-2; 9 bases map to TRBD1. CDR3 length equals 14 residues. After removal of 3 bases from V and 5 bases from J, the junction contained 4 bases not matched to a gene. The CDR3 nucleotides read TGTGCCAGCAGTTTGGCCGGGACAGGGTATGGCTACACCTTC. Translation gives CASSLAGTGYGYTF.

In its sample, this clonotype was seen a few times. V usage is TRBV7-2 and J usage is TRBJ1-2; D ambiguous. V gave up 3 bases and J gave up 6 bases, with 5 bases separating them. Germline-derived CDR1 and CDR2 are SGHTA and FQGNSA. The CDR3 is 11 residues long. CDR3 sequence (DNA): TGTGCCAGCAGCTTGGGCAATGGCTACACCTTC. Translation gives CASSLGNGYTF.

The V and J genes are TRBV3-1 and TRBJ1-5; D remains unclear. The germline CDR1 and CDR2 sequences are LGHDT and YNNKEL (reference sequence). CDR3 length equals 13 residues. V lost 1 base to trimming and J lost 6 bases, with 7 bases between them. The CDR3 region is CASSQASRQPQHF. In nucleotides, the CDR3 is TGTGCCAGCAGCCAAGCCTCCCGTCAGCCCCAGCATTTT.

The chain joins TRBV7-8 to TRBJ1-4, with 8 bases lining up with TRBD1. With V trimmed by 3 bases and J by 5 bases, 2 bases remained unmatched. Looked up from germline, CDR1 is SGHVS and CDR2 is FQNEAQ. The length of the CDR3 is 14 residues. Written as DNA, the CDR3 is TGTGCCAGCAGCTTGAGGACAGGGAATGAAAAACTGTTTTTT. It specifies CASSLRTGNEKLFF.

The rearrangement links TRBV5-4 to TRBJ1-6; perhaps TRBD1 as D (6 bases). V was shortened by 4 bases and J by 5 bases, with 13 bases between the two germline ends. This CDR3 comprises 15 residues. Germline V lookup: CDR1 SGHNT, CDR2 YYREEE (reference sequence). DNA of the CDR3: TGTGCCAGCAGCCAGGACAGCAGAGATAATTCACCCCTCCACTTT. It is translated as CASSQDSRDNSPLHF.

The chain carries TRBV6-4 and TRBJ1-4; D not resolved. V lost 4 bases and J lost 8, with 20 bases in between. The CDR3 length is 16 residues. Germline values: CDR1 MRHNA, CDR2 SNTAGT. CDR3 nucleotides: TGTGCCAGCAGTGCCCTCCAAACCCCTGTGGAGGAAAAACTGTTTTTT. It encodes CASSALQTPVEEKLFF.

The rearrangement links TRBV7-9 to TRBJ2-1; D is undetermined. The germline gives CDR1 SEHNR, CDR2 FQNEAQ (reference sequence). The CDR3 spans 14 residues. The V gene lost 1 base and the J gene lost 7 bases, with 11 bases spanning the gap. The CDR3 here is CASSLVSAGNEQFF. The CDR3 region has the DNA TGTGCCAGCAGCTTAGTTTCGGCAGGTAATGAGCAGTTCTTC.

There are a few counts of this clonotype. The chain has TRBV29-1 and TRBJ2-7, with D perhaps matching TRBD2 (5 bases). Germline V lookup: CDR1 SQVTM, CDR2 ANQGSEA. The CDR3 is 13 residues long. Trimming removed 3 bases from V and 3 bases from J, with 12 bases in between. The chain's CDR3 is CSVEEETSYEQYF. CDR3 coding DNA: TGCAGCGTTGAGGAGGAGACAAGCTACGAGCAGTACTTC.